This T cell receptor (beta chain) was profiled in a study of CD8 T cells in ankylosing spondylitis. TCRdb independently ran MiXCR on the 5' RACE reads; one entry per CDR3 protein. This sample has about 440,000 distinct CDR3 sequences, with roughly 15% found just once. Study-wide findings and caveats: A TCR beta motif of 7 to 9 highly homologous variants seemed to mark ankylosing spondylitis blood.

As to this clonotype: Its antigen remains unknown.

The clonotype comes from a male donor with ankylosing spondylitis. The specimen sequenced was blood, either unsorted or a sorted T cell fraction (not recorded which).

CDR3 sequence reads: CSAGGSDLEQYF. In nucleotides, the CDR3 is TGCAGTGCTGGGGGGAGTGATCTCGAGCAGTACTTC. V usage is TRBV20-1 and J usage is TRBJ2-7, with D possibly matching TRBD2 (6 bases). Germline assignment: CDR1 DFQATT and CDR2 SNEGSKA (reference sequence). Deletions cut 5 bases from V and 6 bases from J, with 14 bases between. The CDR3 loop spans 12 amino acids.